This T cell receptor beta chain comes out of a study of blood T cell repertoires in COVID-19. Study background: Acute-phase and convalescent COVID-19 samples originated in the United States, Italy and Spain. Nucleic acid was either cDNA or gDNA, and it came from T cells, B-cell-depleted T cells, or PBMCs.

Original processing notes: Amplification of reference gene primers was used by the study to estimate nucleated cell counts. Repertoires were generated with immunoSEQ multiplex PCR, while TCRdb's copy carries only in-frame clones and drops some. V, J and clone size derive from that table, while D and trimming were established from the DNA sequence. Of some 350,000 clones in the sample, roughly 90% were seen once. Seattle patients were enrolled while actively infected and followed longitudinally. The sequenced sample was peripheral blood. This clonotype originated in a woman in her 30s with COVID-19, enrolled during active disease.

The CDR3 DNA reads as TGTGCCAGCAGTTTGCGAGGTGACACTGAAGCTTTCTTT. Translation: CASSLRGDTEAFF. The chain carries TRBV12-3 or TRBV12-4 and TRBJ1-1; D ambiguous. CDR3 length: 13 amino acids. The V end lost 3 bases, the J end lost 3 bases, and 8 bases lay between the germline ends.